This is a list of T cell receptor beta chains from one sample in a study of response to subunit inactivated influenza vaccine. Each CDR3 protein is one row after TCRdb ran MiXCR on the RT-PCR reads. This table holds 700,000 to 900,000 distinct CDR3 sequences, around 21% found once. Sample: PBMCs from blood, taken 5 days after vaccination. The receptors stem from a man in his fifties or sixties who received an inactivated influenza vaccine. Each CDR3 is given with its conserved first and last residue. A D gene is named only where the DNA matches it firmly. Size values are once, few and many counts, or a class for expanded clones, and some rows have none.

v_call	clone_size	j_call	d_call	cdr3_nt	cdr3_aa
TRBV6-2/TRBV6-3	-	TRBJ2-4	-	TGTGCCAGCAGTTACGGGACAAACATTCAGTACTTC	CASSYGTNIQYF
TRBV18	-	TRBJ2-3	-	TGTGCCAGCCGACTAGCAGGGGCAGATACGCAGTATTTT	CASRLAGADTQYF
TRBV20-1	-	TRBJ2-7	-	TGCAGTCCGGGGCAGGGGATTGACTTC	CSPGQGIDF
TRBV5-3	-	TRBJ2-3	TRBD2	TGTGCCAGAAGCTTGGAGGTGCCTAGCGGAGGAGAGAGCACAGATACGCAGTATTTT	CARSLEVPSGGESTDTQYF
TRBV28	-	TRBJ2-7	TRBD2	TGTGCCAGCGTTAGCGGGAGTCTCTACGAGCAGTACTTC	CASVSGSLYEQYF
TRBV2	-	TRBJ2-3	TRBD2	TGTGCCAGCAGTGTGGCGGGAGCCACAGATACGCAGTATTTT	CASSVAGATDTQYF
TRBV6-1	-	TRBJ2-7	TRBD2	TGTGCCAGCGGACAGAGCGGGAGCTACGAGCAGTACTTC	CASGQSGSYEQYF
TRBV9	few	TRBJ2-7	TRBD2	TGTGCCAGCAGCGTAGACCCTAGCGGGACAAGACCCGAGCAGTACTTC	CASSVDPSGTRPEQYF
TRBV9	-	TRBJ1-1	-	TGTGCCAGCAGCGTAGCAATAAACACTGAAGCTTTCTTT	CASSVAINTEAFF
TRBV3-1	-	TRBJ2-7	-	TGTGCCAGCAGCCACGAGGGACACGAGCAGTACTTC	CASSHEGHEQYF
TRBV6-5	few	TRBJ1-6	-	TGTGCCAGCAGTTATAGGACGGTAGATTCACCCCTCCACTTT	CASSYRTVDSPLHF
TRBV10-3	few	TRBJ1-1	-	TGTGCCATCACGAGTGACACTGAAGCTTTCTTT	CAITSDTEAFF
TRBV7-8	few	TRBJ2-1	TRBD1	TGTGCCAGCAGCCGTGACAGGGCCGATGAGCAGTTCTTC	CASSRDRADEQFF
TRBV7-2	-	TRBJ2-4	TRBD2	TGTGCCAGCAGCGGAGGGACTAGCGGGACTAAAAACATTCAGTACTTC	CASSGGTSGTKNIQYF
TRBV9	-	TRBJ2-1	TRBD2	TGTGCCAGCAGCGTAGTAAGCGGGGACAATGAGCAGTTCTTC	CASSVVSGDNEQFF
TRBV29-1	few	TRBJ2-3	-	TGCAGCGTTGGGGTCGACAGCACAGATACGCAGTATTTT	CSVGVDSTDTQYF
TRBV20-1	few	TRBJ2-2	-	TGCAGTGCCGCCCTTATGGGGGGCGCAAACGGGGAGCTGTTTTTT	CSAALMGGANGELFF
TRBV12-3/TRBV12-4	few	TRBJ2-5	-	TGTGCCAGTGGAGGGATAAGTGGCCAAGAGACCCAGTACTTC	CASGGISGQETQYF
TRBV7-2	-	TRBJ2-2	TRBD1	TGTGCCAGCAGCTTAACAGGGGGACGGAACGGGGAGCTGTTTTTT	CASSLTGGRNGELFF
TRBV6-5	many	TRBJ2-7	-	TGTGCCAGCAGTTACTCGACTACACAGGAGATTTCCTACGAGCAGTACTTC	CASSYSTTQEISYEQYF
TRBV7-2	few	TRBJ2-1	-	TGTGCCAGCAGCTTTGTGAATGAGCAGTTCTTC	CASSFVNEQFF
TRBV24-1	-	TRBJ2-7	-	TGTGCCACCATCGACGTCCCTACCGACGAGCAGTACTTC	CATIDVPTDEQYF
TRBV5-6	-	TRBJ2-1	-	TGTGCCAGCAGCTTAGGAGGGGTCGTACTCAATGAGCAGTTCTTC	CASSLGGVVLNEQFF
TRBV5-6	many	TRBJ2-5	TRBD1	TGTGCCAGCAGCTCGACAGGGAATCAAGAGACCCAGTACTTC	CASSSTGNQETQYF
TRBV20-1	few	TRBJ2-5	-	TGCAGTGCTAACAGTCGACAGGGAGGGGAGACCCAGTACTTC	CSANSRQGGETQYF
TRBV5-1	-	TRBJ2-3	-	TGCGCCAGCAGCTTGGCTAGTCCCGCAGATACGCAGTATTTT	CASSLASPADTQYF
TRBV7-3	-	TRBJ2-3	TRBD2	TGTGCCAGCAGCGGCCACCCCGGGACTAGCGTTGGAGGGGCAGATACGCAGTATTTT	CASSGHPGTSVGGADTQYF